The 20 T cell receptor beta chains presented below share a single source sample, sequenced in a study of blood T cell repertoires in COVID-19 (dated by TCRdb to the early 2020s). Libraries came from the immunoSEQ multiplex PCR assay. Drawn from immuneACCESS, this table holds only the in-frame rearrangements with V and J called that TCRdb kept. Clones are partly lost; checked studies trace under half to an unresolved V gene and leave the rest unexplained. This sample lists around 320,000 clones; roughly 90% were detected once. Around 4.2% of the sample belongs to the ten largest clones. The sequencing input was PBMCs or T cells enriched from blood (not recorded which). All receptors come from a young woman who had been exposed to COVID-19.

The CDR3 reads CASSLASGPGELFF. The CDR3 DNA sequence: TGTGCCAGCAGCTTAGCGTCAGGCCCCGGGGAGCTGTTTTTT. The chain links TRBV7-2 to TRBJ2-2; no clear D. CDR1 SGHTA and CDR2 FQGNSA come from the germline V gene. This CDR3 region has 14 residues. Between the trimmed V and J ends, which lost 0 bases and 6 bases, there was a span of 8 bases.

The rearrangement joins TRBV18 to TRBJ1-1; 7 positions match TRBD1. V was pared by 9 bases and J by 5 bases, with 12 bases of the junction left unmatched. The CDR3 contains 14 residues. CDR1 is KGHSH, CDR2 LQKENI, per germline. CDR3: CASSWQGVRTEAFF. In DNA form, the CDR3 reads TGTGCCAGTTCCTGGCAGGGGGTTAGGACTGAAGCTTTCTTT.

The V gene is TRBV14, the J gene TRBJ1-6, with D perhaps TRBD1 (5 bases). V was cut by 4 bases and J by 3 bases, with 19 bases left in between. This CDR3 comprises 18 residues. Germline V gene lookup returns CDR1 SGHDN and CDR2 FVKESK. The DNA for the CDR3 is TGTGCCAGCAGCCGTTTTACGGGGAGGGGTCTCTATAATTCACCCCTCCACTTT. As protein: CASSRFTGRGLYNSPLHF.

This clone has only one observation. This CDR3 is CASSYGTLNTEAFF. CDR3 nucleotide sequence: TGTGCCAGCAGTTATGGGACACTGAACACTGAAGCTTTCTTT. The chain carries TRBV2 and TRBJ1-1; maybe TRBD1 (6 bases). The CDR3 loop spans 14 amino acids. The germline gives CDR1 SNHLY, CDR2 FYNNEI. The V end lost 5 bases, the J end lost 0 bases, and 10 bases lay between the germline ends. The entire variable domain, with the rest obtained from reference TRBV2 and TRBJ1-1, is as follows: EPEVTQTPSHQVTQMGQEVILRCVPISNHLYFYWYRQILGQKVEFLVSFYNNEISEKSEIFDDQFSVERPDGSNFTLKIRSTKLEDSAMYFCASSYGTLNTEAFFGQGTRLTVV.

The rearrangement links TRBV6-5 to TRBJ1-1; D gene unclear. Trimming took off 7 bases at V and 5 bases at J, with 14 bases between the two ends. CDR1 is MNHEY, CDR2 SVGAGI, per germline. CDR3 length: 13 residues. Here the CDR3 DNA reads TGTGCCAGCAATTCCGGGGAGAAAACTGAAGCTTTCTTT. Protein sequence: CASNSGEKTEAFF.

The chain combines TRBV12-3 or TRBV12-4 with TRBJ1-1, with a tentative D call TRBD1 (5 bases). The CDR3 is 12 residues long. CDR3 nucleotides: TGTGCTTCTAAAGACAGGAACACTGAAGCTTTCTTT. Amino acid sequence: CASKDRNTEAFF.

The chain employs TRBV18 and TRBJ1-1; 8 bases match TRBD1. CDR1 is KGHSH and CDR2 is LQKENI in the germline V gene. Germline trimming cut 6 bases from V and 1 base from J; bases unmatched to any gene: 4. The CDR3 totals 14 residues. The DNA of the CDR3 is TGTGCCAGCTCCCCGGACAGGGCGAACACTGAAGCTTTCTTT. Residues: CASSPDRANTEAFF.

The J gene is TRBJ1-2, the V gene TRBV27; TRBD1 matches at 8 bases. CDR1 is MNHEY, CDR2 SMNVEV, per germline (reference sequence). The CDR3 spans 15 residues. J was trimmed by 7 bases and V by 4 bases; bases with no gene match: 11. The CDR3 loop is CASSWSDRGQSGYTF. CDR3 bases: TGTGCCAGCAGTTGGAGCGACAGGGGACAGAGTGGCTACACCTTC.

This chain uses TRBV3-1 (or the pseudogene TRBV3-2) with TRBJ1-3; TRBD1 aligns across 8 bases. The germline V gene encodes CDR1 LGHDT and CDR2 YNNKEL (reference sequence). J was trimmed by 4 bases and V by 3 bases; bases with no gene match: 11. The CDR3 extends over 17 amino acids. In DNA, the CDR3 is TGTGCCAGCAGCCACCCCGTAGGCAGGGGGCTCGGAAACACCATATATTTT. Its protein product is CASSHPVGRGLGNTIYF.

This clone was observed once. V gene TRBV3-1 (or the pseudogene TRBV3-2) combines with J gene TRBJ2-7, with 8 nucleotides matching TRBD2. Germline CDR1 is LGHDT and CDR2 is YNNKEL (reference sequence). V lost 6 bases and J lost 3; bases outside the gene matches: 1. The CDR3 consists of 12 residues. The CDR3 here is CASRGTSYEQYF. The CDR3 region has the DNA TGTGCCAGCAGAGGGACTAGCTACGAGCAGTACTTC.

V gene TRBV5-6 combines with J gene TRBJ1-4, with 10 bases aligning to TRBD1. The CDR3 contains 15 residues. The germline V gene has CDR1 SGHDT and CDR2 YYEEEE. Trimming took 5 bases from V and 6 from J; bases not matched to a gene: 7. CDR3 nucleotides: TGTGCCAGCAGGATGAGTGGGACAGGGGATGAAAAACTGTTTTTT. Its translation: CASRMSGTGDEKLFF. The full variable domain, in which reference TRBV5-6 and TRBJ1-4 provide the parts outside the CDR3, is DAGVTQSPTHLIKTRGQQVTLRCSPKSGHDTVSWYQQALGQGPQFIFQYYEEEERQRGNFPDRFSGHQFPNYSSELNVNALLLGDSALYLCASRMSGTGDEKLFFGSGTQLSVL.

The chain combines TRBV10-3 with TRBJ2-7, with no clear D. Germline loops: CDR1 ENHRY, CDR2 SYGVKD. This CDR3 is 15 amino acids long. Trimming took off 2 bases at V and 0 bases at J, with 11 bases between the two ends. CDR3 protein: CAISEGLHGSYEQYF. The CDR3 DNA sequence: TGTGCCATCAGTGAGGGTTTGCACGGCTCCTACGAGCAGTACTTC.

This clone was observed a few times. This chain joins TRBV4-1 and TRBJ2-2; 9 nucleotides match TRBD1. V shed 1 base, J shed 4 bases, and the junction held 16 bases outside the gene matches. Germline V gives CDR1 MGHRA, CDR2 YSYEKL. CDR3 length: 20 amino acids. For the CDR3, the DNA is TGCGCCAGCAGCCAAGGAAGATTGGACAGGGGAGTTCGAACCACCGGGGAGCTGTTTTTT. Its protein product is CASSQGRLDRGVRTTGELFF.

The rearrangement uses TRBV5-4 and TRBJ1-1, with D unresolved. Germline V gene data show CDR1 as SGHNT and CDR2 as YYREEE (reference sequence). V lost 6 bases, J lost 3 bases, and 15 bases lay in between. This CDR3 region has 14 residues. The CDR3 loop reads CASNAGVRYTEAFF. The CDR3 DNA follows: TGTGCCAGCAACGCCGGGGTTAGGTACACTGAAGCTTTCTTT.

The CDR3 is CASSQHGLAGTKETQYF. The CDR3 DNA sequence: TGCGCCAGCAGCCAACACGGACTAGCGGGGACTAAAGAGACCCAGTACTTC. The gene calls are TRBV4-3 and TRBJ2-5; 12 positions agree with TRBD2. V was pared by 2 bases and J by 3 bases, with 7 bases of the junction left unmatched. Germline V gene lookup returns CDR1 LGHNA and CDR2 YSLEER. CDR3 length equals 17 residues.

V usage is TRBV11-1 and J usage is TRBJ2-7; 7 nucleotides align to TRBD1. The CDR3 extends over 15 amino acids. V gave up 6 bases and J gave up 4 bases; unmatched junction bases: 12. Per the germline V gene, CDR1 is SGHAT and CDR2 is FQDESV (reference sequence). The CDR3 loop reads CASRKRTGAQYEQYF. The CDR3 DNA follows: TGTGCCAGCAGGAAAAGGACAGGAGCCCAATACGAGCAGTACTTC.

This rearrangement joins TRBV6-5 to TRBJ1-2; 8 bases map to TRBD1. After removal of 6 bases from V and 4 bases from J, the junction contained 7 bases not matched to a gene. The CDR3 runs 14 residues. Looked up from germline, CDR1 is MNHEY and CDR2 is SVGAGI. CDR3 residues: CASSEDRAGYGYTF. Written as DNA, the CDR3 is TGTGCCAGCAGCGAGGACAGGGCGGGCTATGGCTACACCTTC.

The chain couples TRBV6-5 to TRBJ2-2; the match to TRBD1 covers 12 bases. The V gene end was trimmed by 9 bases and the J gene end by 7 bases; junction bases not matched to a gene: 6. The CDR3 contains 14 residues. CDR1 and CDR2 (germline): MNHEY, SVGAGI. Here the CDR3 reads CARGTGGESGELFF. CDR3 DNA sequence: TGTGCCAGGGGGACAGGGGGCGAAAGCGGGGAGCTGTTTTTT.

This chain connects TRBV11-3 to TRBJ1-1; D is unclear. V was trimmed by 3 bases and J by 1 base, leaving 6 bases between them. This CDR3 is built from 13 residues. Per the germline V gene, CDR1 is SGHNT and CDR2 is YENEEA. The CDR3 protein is CASSFSRNTEAFF. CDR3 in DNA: TGTGCCAGCAGCTTTTCCAGGAACACTGAAGCTTTCTTT. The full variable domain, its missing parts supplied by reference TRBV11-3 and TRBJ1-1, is EAGVVQSPRYKIIEKKQPVAFWCNPISGHNTLYWYLQNLGQGPELLIRYENEEAVDDSQLPKDRFSAERLKGVDSTLKIQPAELGDSAVYLCASSFSRNTEAFFGQGTRLTVV.

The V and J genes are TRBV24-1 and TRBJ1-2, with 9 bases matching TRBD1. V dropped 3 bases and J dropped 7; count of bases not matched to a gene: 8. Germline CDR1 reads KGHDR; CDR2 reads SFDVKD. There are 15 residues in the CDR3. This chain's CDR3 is CATSDTLQGAGGYTF. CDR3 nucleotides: TGTGCCACCAGTGATACACTACAGGGGGCAGGTGGCTACACCTTC.